This note documents a single T cell receptor (beta chain) sequence. CDR3 length equals 13 residues. V lost 4 bases to trimming and J lost 3 bases; unmatched junction nucleotides: 1. Per germline, CDR1 MGHRA and CDR2 YSYEKL. Method: immunoSEQ multiplex PCR; TCRdb's copy keeps in-frame clones and lacks some. The table shows a few hundred thousand clones, with about 87% occurring only once. The sample is drawn from a study of blood T cell repertoires in COVID-19. Sequencing was carried out using peripheral blood. The genes are TRBV4-1 and TRBJ2-7; 9 bases are a match to TRBD1. This receptor was identified in a man between 65 and 85 years old with acute or convalescent COVID-19. The CDR3 here is CASSRDRVYEQYF. Written as DNA, the CDR3 is TGCGCCAGCAGCCGGGACAGGGTCTACGAGCAGTACTTC.